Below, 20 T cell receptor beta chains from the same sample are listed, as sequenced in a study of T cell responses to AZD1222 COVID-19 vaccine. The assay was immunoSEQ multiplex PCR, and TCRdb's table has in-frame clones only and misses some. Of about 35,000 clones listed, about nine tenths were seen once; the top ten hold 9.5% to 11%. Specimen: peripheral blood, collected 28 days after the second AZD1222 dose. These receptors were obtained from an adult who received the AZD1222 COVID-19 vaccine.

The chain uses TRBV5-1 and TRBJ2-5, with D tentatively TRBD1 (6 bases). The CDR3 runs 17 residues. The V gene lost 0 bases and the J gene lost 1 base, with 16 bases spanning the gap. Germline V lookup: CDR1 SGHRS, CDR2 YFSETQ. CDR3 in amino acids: CASSLVSRGEVQETQYF. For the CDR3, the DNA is TGCGCCAGCAGCTTGGTATCCAGGGGAGAGGTCCAAGAGACCCAGTACTTC.

The CDR3 loop is CASSFWGQPTDTQYF. CDR3 bases: TGCGCCAGCAGCTTTTGGGGACAGCCCACAGATACGCAGTATTTT. The rearrangement uses TRBV5-1 and TRBJ2-3; 7 bases align to TRBD1. With V trimmed by 2 bases and J by 2 bases, 5 bases remained unmatched. Germline loops: CDR1 SGHRS, CDR2 YFSETQ. The CDR3 covers 15 residues.

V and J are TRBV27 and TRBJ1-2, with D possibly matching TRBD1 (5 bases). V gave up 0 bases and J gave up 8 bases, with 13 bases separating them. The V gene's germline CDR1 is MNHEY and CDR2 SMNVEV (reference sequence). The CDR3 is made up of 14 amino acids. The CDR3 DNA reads TGTGCCAGCAGTTTATCGGCAGGGTTAGGGGGCTACACCTTC. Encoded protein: CASSLSAGLGGYTF.

For the CDR3, the DNA is TGTGCCAGCAGTAAGGGGCTCCTGAACACTGAAGCTTTCTTT. Translating it yields CASSKGLLNTEAFF. V usage is TRBV2 and J usage is TRBJ1-1; D perhaps matches TRBD1 (5 bases). Germline loops: CDR1 SNHLY, CDR2 FYNNEI. V was pared by 5 bases and J by 0 bases, with 10 bases between. This CDR3 spans 14 amino acids.

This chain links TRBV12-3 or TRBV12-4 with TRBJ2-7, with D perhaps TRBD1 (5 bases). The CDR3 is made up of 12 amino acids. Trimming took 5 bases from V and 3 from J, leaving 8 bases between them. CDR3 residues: CASSPGIYEQYF. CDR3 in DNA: TGTGCCAGCAGTCCAGGGATCTACGAGCAGTACTTC.

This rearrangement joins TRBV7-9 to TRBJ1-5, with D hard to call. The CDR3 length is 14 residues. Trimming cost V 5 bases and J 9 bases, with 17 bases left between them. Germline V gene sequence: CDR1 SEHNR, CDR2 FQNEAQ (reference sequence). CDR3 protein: CASSRAASGRPQHF. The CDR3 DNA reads TGTGCCAGCAGCCGGGCGGCCAGTGGAAGGCCCCAGCATTTT.

The CDR3 DNA reads as TGTGCCAGCAGTTACTCCGGGGTCCCCTACGAGCAGTACTTC. As protein: CASSYSGVPYEQYF. V usage is TRBV6-5 and J usage is TRBJ2-7; D is possibly TRBD2 (5 bases). Germline assignment: CDR1 MNHEY and CDR2 SVGAGI. The CDR3 is 14 residues long. Trimming stripped 0 bases from V and 2 bases from J, with 8 bases between.

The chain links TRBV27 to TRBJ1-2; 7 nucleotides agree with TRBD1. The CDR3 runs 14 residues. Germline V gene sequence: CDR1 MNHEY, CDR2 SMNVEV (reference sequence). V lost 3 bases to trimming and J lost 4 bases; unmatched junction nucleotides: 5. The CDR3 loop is CASSFRQGTYGYTF. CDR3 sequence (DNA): TGTGCCAGCAGTTTCCGACAGGGCACCTATGGCTACACCTTC.

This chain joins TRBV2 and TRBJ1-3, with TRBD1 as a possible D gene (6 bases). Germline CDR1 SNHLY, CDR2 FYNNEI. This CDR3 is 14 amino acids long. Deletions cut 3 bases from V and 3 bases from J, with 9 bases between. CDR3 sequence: CASSEGAYGNTIYF. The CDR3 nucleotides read TGTGCCAGCAGTGAGGGGGCTTATGGAAACACCATATATTTT.

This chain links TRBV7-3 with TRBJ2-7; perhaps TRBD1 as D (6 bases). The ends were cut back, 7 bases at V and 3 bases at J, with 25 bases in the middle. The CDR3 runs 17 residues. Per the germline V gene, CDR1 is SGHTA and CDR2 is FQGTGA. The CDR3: CASTTHARGVWHYEQYF. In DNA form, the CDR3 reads TGTGCCAGCACCACCCATGCCAGGGGAGTTTGGCACTACGAGCAGTACTTC.

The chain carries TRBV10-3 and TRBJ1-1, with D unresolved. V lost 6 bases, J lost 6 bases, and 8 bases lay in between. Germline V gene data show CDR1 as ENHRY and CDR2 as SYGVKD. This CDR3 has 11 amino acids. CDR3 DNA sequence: TGTGCCATCAGGGGGAGGGCTGAAGCTTTCTTT. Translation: CAIRGRAEAFF.

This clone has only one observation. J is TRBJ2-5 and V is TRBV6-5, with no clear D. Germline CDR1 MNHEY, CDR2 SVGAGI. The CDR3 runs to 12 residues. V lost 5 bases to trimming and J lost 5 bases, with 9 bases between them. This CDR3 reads CASSPSGETQYF. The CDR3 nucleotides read TGTGCCAGCAGTCCAAGTGGGGAGACCCAGTACTTC.

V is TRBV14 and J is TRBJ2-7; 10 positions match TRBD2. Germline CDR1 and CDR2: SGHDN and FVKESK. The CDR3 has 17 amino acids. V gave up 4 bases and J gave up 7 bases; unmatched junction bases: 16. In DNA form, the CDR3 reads TGTGCCAGCAGCCCTCAAAAAGCGGGAGGGCCCCCTCGAGAGCAGTACTTC. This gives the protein CASSPQKAGGPPREQYF.

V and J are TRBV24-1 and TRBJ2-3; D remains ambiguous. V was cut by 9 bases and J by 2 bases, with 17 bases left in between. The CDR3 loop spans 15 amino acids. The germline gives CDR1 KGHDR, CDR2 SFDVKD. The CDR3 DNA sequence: TGTGCCACCTCCCGCCGGGCCGCCTTCACAGATACGCAGTATTTT. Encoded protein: CATSRRAAFTDTQYF.

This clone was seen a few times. Written as DNA, the CDR3 is TGTGCCAGCAGCCCCACGGGCGTCGGACCCTACGAGCAGTACTTC. It translates to CASSPTGVGPYEQYF. This sequence joins TRBV7-2 and TRBJ2-7; D remains unclear. This CDR3 spans 15 amino acids. The ends were cut back, 5 bases at V and 2 bases at J, with 16 bases in the middle. The V gene's germline CDR1 is SGHTA and CDR2 FQGNSA.

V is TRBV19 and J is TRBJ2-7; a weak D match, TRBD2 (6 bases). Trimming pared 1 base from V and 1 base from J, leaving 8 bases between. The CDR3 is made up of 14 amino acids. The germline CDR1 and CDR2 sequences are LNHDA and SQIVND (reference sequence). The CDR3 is CASSIALASYEQYF. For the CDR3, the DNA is TGTGCCAGTAGTATAGCACTAGCATCCTACGAGCAGTACTTC.

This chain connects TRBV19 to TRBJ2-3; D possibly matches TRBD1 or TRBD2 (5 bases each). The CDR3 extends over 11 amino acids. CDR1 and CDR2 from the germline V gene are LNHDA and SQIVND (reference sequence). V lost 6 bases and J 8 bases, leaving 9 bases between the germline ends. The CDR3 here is CASRDSGTQYF. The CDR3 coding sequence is TGTGCCAGTAGAGACAGCGGTACGCAGTATTTT.

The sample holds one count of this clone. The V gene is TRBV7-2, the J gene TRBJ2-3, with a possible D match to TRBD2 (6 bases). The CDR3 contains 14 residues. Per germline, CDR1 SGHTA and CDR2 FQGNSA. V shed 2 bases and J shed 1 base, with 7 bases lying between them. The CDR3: CASSLSGRTDTQYF. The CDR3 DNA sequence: TGTGCCAGCAGCTTAAGCGGGCGCACAGATACGCAGTATTTT.

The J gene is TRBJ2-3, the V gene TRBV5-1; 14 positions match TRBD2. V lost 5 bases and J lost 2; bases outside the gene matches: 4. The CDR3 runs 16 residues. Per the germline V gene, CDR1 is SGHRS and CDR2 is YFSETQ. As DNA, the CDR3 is TGCGCCAGCAGAAGACTAGCGGGAGGGTCCACAGATACGCAGTATTTT. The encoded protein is CASRRLAGGSTDTQYF. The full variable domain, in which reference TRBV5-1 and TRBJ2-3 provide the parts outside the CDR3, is KAGVTQTPRYLIKTRGQQVTLSCSPISGHRSVSWYQQTPGQGLQFLFEYFSETQRNKGNFPGRFSGRQFSNSRSEMNVSTLELGDSALYLCASRRLAGGSTDTQYFGPGTRLTVL.

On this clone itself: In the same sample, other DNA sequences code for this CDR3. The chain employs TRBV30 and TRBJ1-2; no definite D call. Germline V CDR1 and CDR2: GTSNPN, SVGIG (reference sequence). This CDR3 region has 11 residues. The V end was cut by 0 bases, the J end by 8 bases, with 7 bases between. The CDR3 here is CAWSVRGGYTF. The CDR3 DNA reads TGTGCCTGGAGTGTACGCGGAGGCTACACCTTC.